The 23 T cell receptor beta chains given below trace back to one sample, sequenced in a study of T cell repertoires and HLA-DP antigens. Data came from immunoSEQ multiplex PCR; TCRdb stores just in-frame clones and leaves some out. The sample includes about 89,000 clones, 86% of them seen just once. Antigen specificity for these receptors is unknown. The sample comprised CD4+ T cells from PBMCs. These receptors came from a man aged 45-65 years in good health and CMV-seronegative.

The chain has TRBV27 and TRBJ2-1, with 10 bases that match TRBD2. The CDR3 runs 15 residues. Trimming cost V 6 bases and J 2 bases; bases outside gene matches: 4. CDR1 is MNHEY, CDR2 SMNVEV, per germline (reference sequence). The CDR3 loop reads CASRETSGTYNEQFF. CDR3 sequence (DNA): TGTGCCAGCAGAGAAACTAGCGGGACCTACAATGAGCAGTTCTTC.

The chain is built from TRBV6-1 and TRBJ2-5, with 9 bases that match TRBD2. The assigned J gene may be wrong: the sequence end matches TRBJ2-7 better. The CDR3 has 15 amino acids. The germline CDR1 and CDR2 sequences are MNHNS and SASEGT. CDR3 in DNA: TGTGCCAGCAGTGTTACTAGCGGGTTCTCCTACGAGCAGTACTTC. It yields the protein CASSVTSGFSYEQYF.

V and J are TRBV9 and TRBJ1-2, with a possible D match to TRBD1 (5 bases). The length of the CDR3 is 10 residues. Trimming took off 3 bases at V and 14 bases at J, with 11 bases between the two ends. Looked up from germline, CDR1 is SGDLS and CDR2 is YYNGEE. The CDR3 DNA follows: TGTGCCAGCAGCGGCTACAGGCTAACCTTC. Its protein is CASSGYRLTF. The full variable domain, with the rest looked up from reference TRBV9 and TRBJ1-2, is DSGVTQTPKHLITATGQRVTLRCSPRSGDLSVYWYQQSLDQGLQFLIQYYNGEERAKGNILERFSAQQFPDLHSELNLSSLELGDSALYFCASSGYRLTFGSGTRLTVV.

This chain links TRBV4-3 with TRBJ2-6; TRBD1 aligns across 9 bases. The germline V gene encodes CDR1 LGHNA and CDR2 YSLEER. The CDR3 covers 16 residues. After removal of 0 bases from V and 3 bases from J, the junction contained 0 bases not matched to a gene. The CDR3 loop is CASSQEDRGGANVLTF. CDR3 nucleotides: TGCGCCAGCAGCCAAGAGGACAGGGGTGGGGCCAACGTCCTGACTTTC.

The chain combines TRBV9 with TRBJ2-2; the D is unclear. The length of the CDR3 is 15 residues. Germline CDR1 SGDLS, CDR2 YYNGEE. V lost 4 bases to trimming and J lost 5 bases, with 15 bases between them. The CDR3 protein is CASSPIPEATGELFF. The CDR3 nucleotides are TGTGCCAGCAGCCCTATACCCGAAGCTACCGGGGAGCTGTTTTTT. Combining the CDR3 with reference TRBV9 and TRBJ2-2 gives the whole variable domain DSGVTQTPKHLITATGQRVTLRCSPRSGDLSVYWYQQSLDQGLQFLIQYYNGEERAKGNILERFSAQQFPDLHSELNLSSLELGDSALYFCASSPIPEATGELFFGEGSRLTVL.

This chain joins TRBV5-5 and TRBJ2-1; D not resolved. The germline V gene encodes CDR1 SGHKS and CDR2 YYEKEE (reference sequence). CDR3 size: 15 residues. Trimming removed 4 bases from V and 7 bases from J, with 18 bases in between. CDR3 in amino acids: CASSGRFGRRNEQFF. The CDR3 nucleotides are TGTGCCAGCAGCGGTAGGTTCGGCCGGCGGAATGAGCAGTTCTTC.

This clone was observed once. The CDR3 loop reads CASSSPSGNTIYF. DNA of the CDR3: TGTGCCAGCAGCTCCCCCTCTGGAAACACCATATATTTT. The chain joins TRBV9 to TRBJ1-3; D not certain. CDR3 length: 13 residues. V was cut by 4 bases and J by 0 bases, with 5 bases left in between. Germline CDR1 SGDLS, CDR2 YYNGEE.

The CDR3, as DNA: TGTGCCAGCAGCTCAACAGGGGGAAACACTGAAGCTTTCTTT. Its protein is CASSSTGGNTEAFF. The chain links TRBV7-2 to TRBJ1-1; 8 bases line up with TRBD1. The V gene end was trimmed by 4 bases and the J gene end by 2 bases; junction bases not matched to a gene: 3. The CDR3 is 14 amino acids. CDR1 and CDR2 from the germline V gene are SGHTA and FQGNSA.

The CDR3 protein is CASSMTGGVETQYF. As DNA, the CDR3 is TGTGCCAGTAGTATGACAGGGGGGGTGGAGACCCAGTACTTC. The V gene is TRBV19, the J gene TRBJ2-5; 9 bases line up with TRBD1. With 3 bases clipped from V and 5 bases from J, the junction kept 4 bases outside the gene matches. Germline values: CDR1 LNHDA, CDR2 SQIVND (reference sequence). CDR3 length: 14 amino acids. Based on the CDR3 plus reference TRBV19 and TRBJ2-5, the full variable domain is DGGITQSPKYLFRKEGQNVTLSCEQNLNHDAMYWYRQDPGQGLRLIYYSQIVNDFQKGDIAEGYSVSREKKESFPLTVTSAQKNPTAFYLCASSMTGGVETQYFGPGTRLLVL.

The DNA for the CDR3 is TGCGCCAGCAGCCCGGGGGGACAAAGCAATCAGCCCCAGCATTTT. Translated: CASSPGGQSNQPQHF. V is TRBV5-1 and J is TRBJ1-5; D may be TRBD1 (6 bases). The CDR3 loop spans 15 amino acids. From germline, CDR1 is SGHRS and CDR2 YFSETQ. The V gene lost 4 bases and the J gene lost 1 base, with 12 bases spanning the gap.

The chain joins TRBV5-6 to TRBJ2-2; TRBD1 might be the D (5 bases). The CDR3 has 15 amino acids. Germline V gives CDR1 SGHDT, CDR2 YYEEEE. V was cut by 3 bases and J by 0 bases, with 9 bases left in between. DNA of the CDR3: TGTGCCAGCAGCTCGCAGGGCGCGAACACCGGGGAGCTGTTTTTT. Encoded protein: CASSSQGANTGELFF.

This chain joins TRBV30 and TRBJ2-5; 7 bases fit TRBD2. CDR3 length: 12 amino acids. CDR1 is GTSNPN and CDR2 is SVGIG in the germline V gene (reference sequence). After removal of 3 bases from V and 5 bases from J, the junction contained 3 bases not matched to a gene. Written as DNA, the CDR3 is TGTGCCTGGAGCCGGGGAGGGGAGACCCAGTACTTC. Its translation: CAWSRGGETQYF.

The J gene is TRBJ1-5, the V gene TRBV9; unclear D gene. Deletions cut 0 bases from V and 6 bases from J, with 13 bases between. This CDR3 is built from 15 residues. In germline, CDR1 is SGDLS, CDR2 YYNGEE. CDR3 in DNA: TGTGCCAGCAGCGTAGGCCCCGAGGGTAGTCAGCCCCAGCATTTT. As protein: CASSVGPEGSQPQHF.

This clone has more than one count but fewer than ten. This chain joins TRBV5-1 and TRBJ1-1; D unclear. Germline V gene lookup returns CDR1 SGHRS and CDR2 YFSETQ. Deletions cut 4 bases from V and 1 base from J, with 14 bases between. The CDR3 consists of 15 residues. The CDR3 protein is CASSRGGWGNTEAFF. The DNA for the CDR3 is TGCGCCAGCAGCCGGGGTGGGTGGGGGAACACTGAAGCTTTCTTT.

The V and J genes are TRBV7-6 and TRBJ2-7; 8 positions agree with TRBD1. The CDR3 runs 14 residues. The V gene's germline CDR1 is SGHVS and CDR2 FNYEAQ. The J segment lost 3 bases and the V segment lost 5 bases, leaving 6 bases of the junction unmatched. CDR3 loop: CASSLDRGLYEQYF. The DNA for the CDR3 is TGTGCCAGCAGCCTCGACAGGGGCCTCTACGAGCAGTACTTC. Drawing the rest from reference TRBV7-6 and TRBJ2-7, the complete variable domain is GAGVSQSPRYKVTKRGQDVALRCDPISGHVSLYWYRQALGQGPEFLTYFNYEAQQDKSGLPNDRFSAERPEGSISTLTIQRTEQRDSAMYRCASSLDRGLYEQYFGPGTRLTVT.

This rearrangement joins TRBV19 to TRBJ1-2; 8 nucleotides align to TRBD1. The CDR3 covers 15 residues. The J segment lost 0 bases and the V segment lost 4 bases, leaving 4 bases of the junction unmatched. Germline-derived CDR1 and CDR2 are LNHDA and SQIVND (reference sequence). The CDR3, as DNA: TGTGCCAGTAGTAGCAACAGGGGGACTAACTATGGCTACACCTTC. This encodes CASSSNRGTNYGYTF.

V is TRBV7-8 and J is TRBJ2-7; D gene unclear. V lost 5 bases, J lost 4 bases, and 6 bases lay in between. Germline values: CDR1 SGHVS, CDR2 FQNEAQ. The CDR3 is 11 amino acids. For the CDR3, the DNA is TGTGCCAGCAGCCCATTATACGAGCAGTACTTC. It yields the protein CASSPLYEQYF.

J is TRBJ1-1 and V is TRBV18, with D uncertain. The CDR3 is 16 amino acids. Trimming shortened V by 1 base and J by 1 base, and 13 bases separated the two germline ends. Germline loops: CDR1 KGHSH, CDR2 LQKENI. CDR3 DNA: TGTGCCAGCTCACCACTTAGTCCCGCGGGGAACACTGAAGCTTTCTTT. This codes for CASSPLSPAGNTEAFF.

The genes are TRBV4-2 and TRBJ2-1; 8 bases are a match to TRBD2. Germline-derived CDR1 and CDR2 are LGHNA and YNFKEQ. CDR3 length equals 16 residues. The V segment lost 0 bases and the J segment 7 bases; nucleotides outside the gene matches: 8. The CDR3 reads CASSQEAGGVGNEQFF. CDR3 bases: TGTGCCAGCAGCCAAGAGGCGGGGGGCGTCGGGAATGAGCAGTTCTTC.

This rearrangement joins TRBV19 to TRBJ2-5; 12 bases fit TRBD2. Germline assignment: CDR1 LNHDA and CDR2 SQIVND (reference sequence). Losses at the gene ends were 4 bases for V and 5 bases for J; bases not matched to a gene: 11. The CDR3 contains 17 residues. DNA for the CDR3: TGTGCCAGTAGTACCTCCAGACTAGCGGGAGACCGGGAGACCCAGTACTTC. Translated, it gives CASSTSRLAGDRETQYF.

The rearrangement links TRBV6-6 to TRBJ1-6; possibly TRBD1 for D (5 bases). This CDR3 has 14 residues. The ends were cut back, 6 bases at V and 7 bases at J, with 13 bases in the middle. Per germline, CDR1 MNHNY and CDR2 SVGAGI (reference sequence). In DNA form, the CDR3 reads TGTGCCAGCAGGCTACAGGTTACGAATTCACCCCTCCACTTT. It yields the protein CASRLQVTNSPLHF.

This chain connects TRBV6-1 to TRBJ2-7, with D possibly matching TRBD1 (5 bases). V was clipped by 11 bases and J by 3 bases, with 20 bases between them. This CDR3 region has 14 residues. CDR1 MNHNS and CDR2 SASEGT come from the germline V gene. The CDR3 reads CAGQGNAHIYEQYF. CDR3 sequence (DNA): TGTGCCGGTCAGGGCAACGCTCACATCTACGAGCAGTACTTC.

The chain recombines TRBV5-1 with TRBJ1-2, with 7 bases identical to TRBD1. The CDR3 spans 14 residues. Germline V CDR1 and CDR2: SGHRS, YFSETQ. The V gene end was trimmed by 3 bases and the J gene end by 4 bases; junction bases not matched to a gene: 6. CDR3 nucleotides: TGCGCCAGCAGCTCACCAGGGGGTAGCTATGGCTACACCTTC. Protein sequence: CASSSPGGSYGYTF.